Listed below are T cell receptor beta chains from one sample, sequenced in a study of cytomegalovirus exposure and HLA in healthy donors. Sequencing was performed with immunoSEQ multiplex PCR; in TCRdb, only in-frame clones are kept and a portion is missing. This table has about 120,000 clones, around 86% appearing once. Input material: PBMCs. All receptors come from a woman aged 40 to 49 in good health and CMV-seronegative. The CDR3 runs from the conserved cysteine through the conserved F or W. D genes are given only for firm matches. Rows may omit the clone size; those that give it use once, few, many or a size class.

cdr3_nt | cdr3_aa | j_call | clone_size | d_call | v_call
TGCGCCAGCAGCTTGGGTAGCGGGTATCCCTACAATGAGCAGTTCTTC | CASSLGSGYPYNEQFF | TRBJ2-1 | large | TRBD2 | TRBV5-1
TGTGCCAGCAGTTACGTAGAAAACACTGAAGCTTTCTTT | CASSYVENTEAFF | TRBJ1-1 | - | - | TRBV6-6
TGTGCCACCAGCAGAGATAAGGGGCGCGGAAACAATGAGCAGTTCTTC | CATSRDKGRGNNEQFF | TRBJ2-1 | - | - | TRBV15
TGCAGCGTTGTGGGGGCTTATGAAGCTTTCTTT | CSVVGAYEAFF | TRBJ1-1 | - | - | TRBV29-1
TGTGCCAGCAGCCCCGCCGGGACTAGTAACGAGCAGTACTTC | CASSPAGTSNEQYF | TRBJ2-7 | - | TRBD2 | TRBV4-2
TGTGCCAGCAGTTTATTGGGGGGCACTGAAGCTTTCTTT | CASSLLGGTEAFF | TRBJ1-1 | - | - | TRBV27
TGTGCCAGCAGCCTATCGGGGTACTATGGCTACACCTTC | CASSLSGYYGYTF | TRBJ1-2 | few | - | TRBV7-2
TGCAGCGTTGAAGATCAGGATCGCTACGAGCAGTACTTC | CSVEDQDRYEQYF | TRBJ2-7 | once | - | TRBV29-1
TGTGCCAGCAGGGGACAGCCTAATGAAAAACTGTTTTTT | CASRGQPNEKLFF | TRBJ1-4 | - | TRBD1 | TRBV27
TGTGCCAGCAGTTTAGACAGGGGCCCCACTGAAGCTTTCTTT | CASSLDRGPTEAFF | TRBJ1-1 | few | TRBD1 | TRBV6-5
TGTGCCAGCAGCGTGACAGGTGAGAACACTGAAGCTTTCTTT | CASSVTGENTEAFF | TRBJ1-1 | once | - | TRBV21-1
TGCGCCAGCAGCACGCAGGGGAACTATGGCTACACCTTC | CASSTQGNYGYTF | TRBJ1-2 | once | - | TRBV5-1
TGTGCCAGCAGCTTAGTGGACAGGGGAGAACGGAACACTGAAGCTTTCTTT | CASSLVDRGERNTEAFF | TRBJ1-1 | - | TRBD1 | TRBV7-9
TGTGCCAGCTCACGACTCCCGGGACAGGCAGAGGGGAATTTCTCTGGAAACACCATATATTTT | CASSRLPGQAEGNFSGNTIYF | TRBJ1-3 | - | TRBD1 | TRBV18
TGCGCCAGCAGCCAAGCAACGGGACAGCTGGGGTATTTT | CASSQATGQLGYF | TRBJ2-3 | few | TRBD1 | TRBV4-3
TGTGCCAGCAAAAGTCCGGGACAGGGCACAGATACGCAGTATTTT | CASKSPGQGTDTQYF | TRBJ2-3 | - | TRBD1 | TRBV27
TGTGCCAGCAGTTTATTGGCGGCTTCCAGCACAGATACGCAGTATTTT | CASSLLAASSTDTQYF | TRBJ2-3 | - | - | TRBV27
TGCGCCAGCAGTCCCCAGGGGCTCGGTTCCTACGAGCAGTACTTC | CASSPQGLGSYEQYF | TRBJ2-7 | - | - | TRBV5-1
TGTGCCAGTGGGACTTCCGGGACAGGGGGCCACGAGCAGTACTTC | CASGTSGTGGHEQYF | TRBJ2-7 | - | TRBD1 | TRBV19
TGTGCCTGGGGGCTACAGGGGGCGCAGGGAAAACTGTTTTTT | CAWGLQGAQGKLFF | TRBJ1-4 | - | TRBD1 | TRBV30
TGTGCCAGCAGCTTAGTTCAGGGTTCTGGAAACACCATATATTTT | CASSLVQGSGNTIYF | TRBJ1-3 | - | - | TRBV7-6
TGTGCCAGCAGCCAAGGGACCGGGGGTGGGACTGAAGCTTTCTTT | CASSQGTGGGTEAFF | TRBJ1-1 | once | - | TRBV5-6
TGTGCCAGCAGTGGGGGGACTTCTCCGACTTTCTTT | CASSGGTSPTFF | TRBJ1-1 | - | - | TRBV6-1
TGTGCCAGCAGCTTAGTTGGTAGCGGGAGCGATGAGCAGTTCTTC | CASSLVGSGSDEQFF | TRBJ2-1 | - | TRBD2 | TRBV11-2
TGTGCCTGGTACGACAGGGGCGTTTCGTCGAACACTGAAGCTTTCTTT | CAWYDRGVSSNTEAFF | TRBJ1-1 | - | TRBD1 | TRBV30
TGTGCCAGCAGTGAGCTCTCGGTCGATCCCCAGCATTTT | CASSELSVDPQHF | TRBJ1-5 | few | - | TRBV2